This T cell receptor (beta chain) was sequenced for a study of blood T cell repertoires in COVID-19. Study-level information: T cells, B-cell-depleted T cells, or PBMCs supplied cDNA or gDNA.

CDR3 size: 14 residues. The germline V gene encodes CDR1 MNHEY and CDR2 SMNVEV (reference sequence). With 3 bases removed from V and 1 base from J, the gap between germline ends came to 9 bases. Methods used by the authors: Reference gene primer amplification yielded estimated nucleated cell counts. TCRdb's table, derived via immunoSEQ multiplex PCR, lists solely in-frame clones and lacks some. D and trimming were read from the DNA, whereas the V and J calls and clone size are those reported in that table. Seen here are under 350,000 clones, 85% observed once, and the top ten hold about an eighth. The sample consisted of peripheral blood. The clonotype was recovered from a human donor in a cohort sampled during active COVID-19. The chain couples TRBV27 to TRBJ1-1; maybe TRBD1 (6 bases). CDR3 in amino acids: CASSFARGNTEAFF. The CDR3 DNA follows: TGTGCCAGCAGTTTCGCCAGGGGGAACACTGAAGCTTTCTTT.